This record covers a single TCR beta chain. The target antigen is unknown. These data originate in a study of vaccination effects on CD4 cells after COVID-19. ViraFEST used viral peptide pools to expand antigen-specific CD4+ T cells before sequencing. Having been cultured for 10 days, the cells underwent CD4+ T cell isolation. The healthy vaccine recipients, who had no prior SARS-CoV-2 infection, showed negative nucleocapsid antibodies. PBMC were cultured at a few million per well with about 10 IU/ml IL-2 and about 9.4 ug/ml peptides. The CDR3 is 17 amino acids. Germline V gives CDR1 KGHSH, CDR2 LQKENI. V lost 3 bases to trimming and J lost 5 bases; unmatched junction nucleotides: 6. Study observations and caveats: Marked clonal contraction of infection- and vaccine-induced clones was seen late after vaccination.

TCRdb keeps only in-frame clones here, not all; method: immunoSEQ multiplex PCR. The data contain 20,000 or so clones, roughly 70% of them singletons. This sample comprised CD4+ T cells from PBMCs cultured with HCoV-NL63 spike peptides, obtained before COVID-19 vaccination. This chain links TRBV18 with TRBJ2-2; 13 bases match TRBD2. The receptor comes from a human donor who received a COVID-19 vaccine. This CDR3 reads CASSPPGTSGTTGELFF. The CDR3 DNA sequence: TGTGCCAGCTCACCGCCCGGGACTAGCGGGACAACCGGGGAGCTGTTTTTT.